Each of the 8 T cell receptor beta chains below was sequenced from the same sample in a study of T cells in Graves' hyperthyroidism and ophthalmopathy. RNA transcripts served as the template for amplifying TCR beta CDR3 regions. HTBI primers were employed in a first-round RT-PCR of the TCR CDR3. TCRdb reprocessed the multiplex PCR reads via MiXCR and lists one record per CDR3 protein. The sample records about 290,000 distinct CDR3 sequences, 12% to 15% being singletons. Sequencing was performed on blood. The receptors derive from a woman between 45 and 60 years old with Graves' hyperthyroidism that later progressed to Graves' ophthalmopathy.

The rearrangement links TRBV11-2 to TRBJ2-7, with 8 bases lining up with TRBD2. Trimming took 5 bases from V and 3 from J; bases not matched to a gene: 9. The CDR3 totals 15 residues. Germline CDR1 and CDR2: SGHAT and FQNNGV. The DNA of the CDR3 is TGTGCCAGCAGCATTGAGCGGGAGCTATTCTACGAGCAGTACTTC. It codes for CASSIERELFYEQYF. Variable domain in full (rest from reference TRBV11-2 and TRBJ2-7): EAGVAQSPRYKIIEKRQSVAFWCNPISGHATLYWYQQILGQGPKLLIQFQNNGVVDDSQLPKDRFSAERLKGVDSTLKIQPAKLEDSAVYLCASSIERELFYEQYFGPGTRLTVT.

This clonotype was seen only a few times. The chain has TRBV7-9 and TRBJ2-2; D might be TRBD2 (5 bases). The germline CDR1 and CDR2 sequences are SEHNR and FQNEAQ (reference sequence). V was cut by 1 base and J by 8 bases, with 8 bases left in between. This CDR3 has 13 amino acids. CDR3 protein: CASSLGGRGELFF. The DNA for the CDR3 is TGTGCCAGCAGCTTAGGAGGGCGAGGGGAGCTGTTTTTT.

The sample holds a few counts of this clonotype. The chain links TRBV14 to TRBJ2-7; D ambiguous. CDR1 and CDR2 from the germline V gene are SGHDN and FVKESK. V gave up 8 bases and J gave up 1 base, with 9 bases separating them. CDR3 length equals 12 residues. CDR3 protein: CASGLVSYEQYF. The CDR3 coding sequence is TGTGCCAGCGGCCTGGTTTCCTACGAGCAGTACTTC.

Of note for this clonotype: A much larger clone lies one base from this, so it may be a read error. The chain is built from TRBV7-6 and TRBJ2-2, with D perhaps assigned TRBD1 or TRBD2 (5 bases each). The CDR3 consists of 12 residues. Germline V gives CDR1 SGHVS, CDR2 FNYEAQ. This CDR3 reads CASSPDTGEPFF. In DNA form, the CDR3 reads TGTGCCAGCAGCCCGGACACCGGGGAGCCGTTTTTT.

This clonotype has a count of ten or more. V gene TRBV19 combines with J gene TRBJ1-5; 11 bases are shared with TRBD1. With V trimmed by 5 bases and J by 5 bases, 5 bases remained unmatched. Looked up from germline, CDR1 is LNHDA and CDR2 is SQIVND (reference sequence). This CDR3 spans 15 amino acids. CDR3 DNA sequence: TGTGCCAGTAGTCCGGGACAGGGGGTTTATCAGCCCCAGCATTTT. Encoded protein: CASSPGQGVYQPQHF.

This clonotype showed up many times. CDR3 nucleotides: TGTGCCAGCAGACTCTTGCCAAATGAGCAGTTCTTC. Amino acid sequence: CASRLLPNEQFF. V usage is TRBV6-1 and J usage is TRBJ2-1; D uncertain. The CDR3 is made up of 12 amino acids. V was cut by 6 bases and J by 7 bases, with 10 bases left in between. Germline assignment: CDR1 MNHNS and CDR2 SASEGT.

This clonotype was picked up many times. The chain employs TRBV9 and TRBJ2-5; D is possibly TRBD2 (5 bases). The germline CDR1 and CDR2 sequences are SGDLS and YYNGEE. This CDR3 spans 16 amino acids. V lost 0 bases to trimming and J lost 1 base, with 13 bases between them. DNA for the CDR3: TGTGCCAGCAGCGTAGCCGCTAGCATCCTCCAAGAGACCCAGTACTTC. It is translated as CASSVAASILQETQYF.

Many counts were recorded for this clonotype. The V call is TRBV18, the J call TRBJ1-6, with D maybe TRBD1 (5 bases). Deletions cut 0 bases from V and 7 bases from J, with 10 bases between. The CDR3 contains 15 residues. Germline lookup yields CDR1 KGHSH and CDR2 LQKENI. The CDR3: CASSPPLGTNSPLHF. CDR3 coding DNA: TGTGCCAGCTCACCACCCCTCGGGACCAATTCACCCCTCCACTTT.